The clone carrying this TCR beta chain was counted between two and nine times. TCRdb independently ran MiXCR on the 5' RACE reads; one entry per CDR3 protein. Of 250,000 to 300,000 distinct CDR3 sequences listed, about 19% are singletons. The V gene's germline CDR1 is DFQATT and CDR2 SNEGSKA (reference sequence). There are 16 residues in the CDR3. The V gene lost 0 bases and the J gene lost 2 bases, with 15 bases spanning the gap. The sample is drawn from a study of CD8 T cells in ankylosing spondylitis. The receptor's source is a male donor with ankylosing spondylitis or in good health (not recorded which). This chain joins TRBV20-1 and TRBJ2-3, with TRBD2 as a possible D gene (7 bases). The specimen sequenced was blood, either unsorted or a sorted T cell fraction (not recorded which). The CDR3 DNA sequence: TGCAGTGCTAGAGATCGCCCGGGGGGCCTCACAGATACGCAGTATTTT. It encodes CSARDRPGGLTDTQYF.